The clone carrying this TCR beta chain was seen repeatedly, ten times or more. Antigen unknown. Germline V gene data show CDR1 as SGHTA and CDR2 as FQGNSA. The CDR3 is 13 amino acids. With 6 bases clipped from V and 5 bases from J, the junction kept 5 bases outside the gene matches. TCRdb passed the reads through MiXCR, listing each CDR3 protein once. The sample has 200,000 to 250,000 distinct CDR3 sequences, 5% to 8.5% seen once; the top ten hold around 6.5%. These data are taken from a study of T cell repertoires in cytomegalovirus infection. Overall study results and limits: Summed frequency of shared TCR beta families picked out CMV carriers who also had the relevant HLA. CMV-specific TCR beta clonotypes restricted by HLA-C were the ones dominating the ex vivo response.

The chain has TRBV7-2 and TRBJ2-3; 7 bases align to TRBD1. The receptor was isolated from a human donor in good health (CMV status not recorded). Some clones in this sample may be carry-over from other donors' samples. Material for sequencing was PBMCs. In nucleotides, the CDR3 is TGTGCCAGCAGGACAGGGTCTTTAGATACGCAGTATTTT. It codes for CASRTGSLDTQYF.